This T cell receptor beta chain is drawn from a study of PD-L1 blockade in urothelial cancer. In the study overall: Blood-derived samples held a median around 140,000 T cells.

The CDR3 runs 14 residues. The germline V and J ends were trimmed by 6 bases and 2 bases, with 11 bases remaining between them. Germline CDR1 and CDR2: SEHNR and FQNEAQ (reference sequence). Urothelial carcinoma in patients was locally advanced or metastatic. Pretreatment and on-treatment samples were taken, numbering 1 to 8 per patient. Synthetically made TCR analog templates were put into each PCR as spikes. TCRdb's table, derived via immunoSEQ multiplex PCR, lists solely in-frame clones and lacks some. This sample has around 42,000 clones, with 81% found just once. The TCR sequence derives from a man aged 65 to 85 with urothelial cancer. Sequencing used PBMCs, obtained around atezolizumab (anti-PD-L1) treatment. The chain combines TRBV7-9 with TRBJ1-5; D ambiguous. CDR3 loop: CASSDDTGNQPQHF. Written as DNA, the CDR3 is TGTGCCAGCAGTGACGACACGGGCAATCAGCCCCAGCATTTT.